This record covers a single TCR delta chain. Its antigen is as yet unknown. The protein held in TCRdb is that of a much larger clone and does not match this DNA's translation at residue 15, likely because of a read error; the protein shown is translated from the DNA. Different DNA sequences within this sample yield the same CDR3. These data belong to a study of γδ T cells in repeated Plasmodium falciparum infection. Points from the study as a whole: Malian children's Vdelta2-negative repertoires appeared more expanded and less diverse than Australians'. In Vdelta2-negative, largely Vdelta1+, gammadelta repertoires, repeated controlled infections appeared to drive clonal selection waves.

This CDR3 contains 18 residues. Germline V gene lookup returns CDR1 GEAIGNYY and CDR2 EKD. Flow sorting of PBMC yielded separate Vgamma9/Vdelta2+ and Vdelta2-negative gammadelta T cell populations for bulk repertoire analysis. TCRdb re-called clones from the multiplex PCR reads via CATT. The table has roughly 86,000 delta-chain clones, approximately 1.5% seen once. The V gene reported is TRDV2; the J gene is uncalled; the table's D call TRDD3 went unverified against the DNA. This clonotype was sampled from a pool of human donors (malaria-infected and uninfected, not separated). The sample comprised gamma-delta T cells from blood. CDR3 amino acids: CACDTLSPRDTGTDNLIF. In nucleotides, the CDR3 is TGTGCCTGTGACACCCTTTCTCCAAGAGATACGGGGACCGATAACCTCATCTTT.